Following are 12 T cell receptor beta chains from one sample sequenced in a study of blood T cell repertoires in COVID-19. The data were produced by immunoSEQ multiplex PCR, yet TCRdb's version contains in-frame clones alone and is incomplete. The data show 130,000 to 150,000 clones, 84% seen once. Sequenced material: peripheral blood. Receptor source: a human donor in a cohort sampled during active COVID-19.

V usage is TRBV11-2 and J usage is TRBJ1-2, with TRBD1 as a possible D gene (6 bases). The CDR3 has 15 amino acids. Germline lookup yields CDR1 SGHAT and CDR2 FQNNGV. The ends were cut back, 5 bases at V and 8 bases at J, with 21 bases in the middle. CDR3 residues: CASSRVSGTTIGYTF. CDR3 coding DNA: TGTGCCAGCAGCCGAGTCTCCGGGACAACAATAGGCTACACCTTC.

This clone was seen only a few times. The genes are TRBV19 and TRBJ2-7; D gene unclear. Germline loops: CDR1 LNHDA, CDR2 SQIVND (reference sequence). V was clipped by 4 bases and J by 7 bases, with 14 bases between them. CDR3 length: 13 residues. This chain's CDR3 is CASSTSTWVEQYF. The DNA for the CDR3 is TGTGCCAGTAGTACCTCGACTTGGGTTGAGCAGTACTTC.

The V gene is TRBV2, the J gene TRBJ2-5; D remains unclear. This CDR3 contains 12 residues. Per germline, CDR1 SNHLY and CDR2 FYNNEI. The V end was cut by 2 bases, the J end by 5 bases, with 6 bases between. The CDR3 sequence is CASSENRETQYF. The CDR3 bases are TGTGCCAGCAGTGAAAACCGGGAGACCCAGTACTTC.

The chain recombines TRBV5-1 with TRBJ2-1; 9 nucleotides line up with TRBD2. The V segment lost 4 bases and the J segment 4 bases; nucleotides outside the gene matches: 9. CDR3 length equals 16 residues. Germline-derived CDR1 and CDR2 are SGHRS and YFSETQ. The CDR3 here is CASSPVAGEDYNEQFF. The DNA for the CDR3 is TGCGCCAGCAGCCCCGTAGCGGGAGAGGATTACAATGAGCAGTTCTTC.

The CDR3 DNA sequence: TGTGCCAGCGGGAGGGGGTTGGATACGCAGTATTTT. Translated, it gives CASGRGLDTQYF. This chain joins TRBV9 and TRBJ2-3; perhaps TRBD2 as D (7 bases). The V end was cut by 7 bases, the J end by 6 bases, with 12 bases between. The germline CDR1 and CDR2 sequences are SGDLS and YYNGEE. There are 12 residues in the CDR3. The complete variable domain, with remaining parts taken from reference TRBV9 and TRBJ2-3, reads DSGVTQTPKHLITATGQRVTLRCSPRSGDLSVYWYQQSLDQGLQFLIQYYNGEERAKGNILERFSAQQFPDLHSELNLSSLELGDSALYFCASGRGLDTQYFGPGTRLTVL.

This clone was seen many times. The J gene is TRBJ1-4, the V gene TRBV7-8; D unresolved. The CDR3 covers 14 residues. Germline V lookup: CDR1 SGHVS, CDR2 FQNEAQ. V gave up 0 bases and J gave up 7 bases, with 9 bases separating them. DNA for the CDR3: TGTGCCAGCAGCTTAGCAGAGGCTAGTGAAAAACTGTTTTTT. It codes for CASSLAEASEKLFF.

The V gene is TRBV6-6, the J gene TRBJ1-1; perhaps TRBD1 as D (6 bases). Germline CDR1 MNHNY, CDR2 SVGAGI (reference sequence). The CDR3 contains 13 residues. V was clipped by 3 bases and J by 7 bases, with 12 bases between them. The CDR3, as DNA: TGTGCCAGCAGTTATTCCGACAGGTTTGAAGCTTTCTTT. Its translation is CASSYSDRFEAFF.

The rearrangement joins TRBV27 to TRBJ1-2; D not resolved. The CDR3 runs to 14 residues. Per germline, CDR1 MNHEY and CDR2 SMNVEV (reference sequence). The ends were cut back, 3 bases at V and 7 bases at J, with 15 bases in the middle. CDR3 sequence (DNA): TGTGCCAGCAGTTTCCGAGACTCCTCGGGTGGCTACACCTTC. It is translated as CASSFRDSSGGYTF.

This clone occurred once. V is TRBV5-4 and J is TRBJ2-5; D is undetermined. From germline, CDR1 is SGHNT and CDR2 YYREEE (reference sequence). The CDR3 is made up of 14 amino acids. V lost 4 bases and J lost 0, with 10 bases in between. The CDR3, as DNA: TGTGCCAGCAGCAGGAGCAATGACCAAGAGACCCAGTACTTC. Encoded protein: CASSRSNDQETQYF.

This rearrangement joins TRBV6-5 to TRBJ2-3, with D tentatively TRBD2 (6 bases). CDR3 size: 15 residues. The germline CDR1 and CDR2 sequences are MNHEY and SVGAGI. V was clipped by 5 bases and J by 1 base, with 13 bases between them. The CDR3 bases are TGTGCCAGCAGTCCCGGACTAAGAGGCACAGATACGCAGTATTTT. Residues: CASSPGLRGTDTQYF.

The rearrangement uses TRBV4-1 and TRBJ1-2; tentative D call: TRBD1 (6 bases). The CDR3 totals 17 residues. Deletions cut 0 bases from V and 5 bases from J, with 19 bases between. Per the germline V gene, CDR1 is MGHRA and CDR2 is YSYEKL. This chain's CDR3 is CASSQDSQPGDGYGYTF. CDR3 DNA sequence: TGCGCCAGCAGCCAAGATAGTCAGCCAGGGGACGGGTATGGCTACACCTTC.

The rearrangement uses TRBV4-2 and TRBJ2-1; 9 nucleotides line up with TRBD1. This CDR3 has 16 amino acids. Germline V lookup: CDR1 LGHNA, CDR2 YNFKEQ. V dropped 1 base and J dropped 4; count of bases not matched to a gene: 5. The CDR3 loop is CASSQAGQGLYNEQFF. The CDR3 region has the DNA TGTGCCAGCAGCCAAGCGGGACAGGGTCTTTACAATGAGCAGTTCTTC.